One T cell receptor beta chain is described in this entry. Its antigen remains unknown. This sample stems from a study of cytomegalovirus exposure and HLA in healthy donors. General study findings and limits: Differences between HLA loci emerged in a later analysis of TCR association rates, with DRB1 most and HLA-C fewest. There were under 200 TCR beta chains listed as cytomegalovirus-associated.

The CDR3 length is 14 residues. Unmatched junction bases numbered 6, after V lost 6 bases and J lost 4 bases. The germline CDR1 and CDR2 sequences are SGHRS and YFSETQ. The PCR ran on 60 Vbeta and 13 Jbeta primers. Study processing details: Later, an analysis found tens of millions of unique TCR beta chains, and about 10 million of these were shared. The protocol was immunoSEQ multiplex PCR, while the TCRdb copy is restricted to in-frame clones and leaves out a portion. Clonal size and the V and J genes are those of that table, whereas D and trimming came from the DNA. The sample spans about 52,000 clones; the ten largest clones claim more than 9%.

This sequence joins TRBV5-1 and TRBJ2-3; TRBD2 matches 9 bases. Material: PBMCs. The TCR sequence derives from a woman aged 55-75 years in good health and CMV-seropositive. CDR3 coding DNA: TGCGCCAGCAAAGCGGGGGGTGGGGCAGATACGCAGTATTTT. This translates into CASKAGGGADTQYF.